A selection of T cell receptor beta chains follows, all from one sample in a study of post-analysis software for immune sequencing data. Each CDR3 protein gets one entry after TCRdb re-called the PCR reads with MiXCR. The table shows roughly 650,000 distinct CDR3 sequences, with 55% to 70% occurring only once. The sample comprised blood. The receptors shown here come from a girl aged 2-10 years with multiple sclerosis. Both conserved end residues are part of each CDR3. The order of the fields is J gene, D gene, clone size, V gene, CDR3 DNA, CDR3 protein. The D gene is left open where the match is weak. The size entry is marked missing in some rows and otherwise reads once, few, many or a size class.

TRBJ2-1	TRBD2	.	TRBV20-1	TGCAGTGCTAGAGAAGGGACTAGCGGGGGGGGCTACAATGAGCAGTTCTTC	CSAREGTSGGGYNEQFF
TRBJ2-1	.	few	TRBV12-3/TRBV12-4	TGTGCCAGCAGTTTATTTGGCGACTACAATGAGCAGTTCTTC	CASSLFGDYNEQFF
TRBJ2-5	TRBD2	.	TRBV10-3	TGTGCCATCAGTAAGACTAGCGGGGGGGCCTCCGCACAAGAGACCCAGTACTTC	CAISKTSGGASAQETQYF
TRBJ1-2	.	.	TRBV20-1	TGCAGCCCCCACGAGAAAGGAGGTGATGGCTACACCTTC	CSPHEKGGDGYTF
TRBJ2-7	.	.	TRBV20-1	TGCAGTGCTAGTGCGGATGACGAGCAGTACTTC	CSASADDEQYF
TRBJ2-1	.	few	TRBV2	TGTGCCAGCAGTGGAAAGGCTTACAATGAGCAGTTCTTC	CASSGKAYNEQFF
TRBJ2-5	.	.	TRBV6-5	TGTGCCAGCAGTTACTCGGCGGGGTTGCGGCCTGGGGGGACCCAGTACTTC	CASSYSAGLRPGGTQYF
TRBJ2-2	TRBD1	.	TRBV4-1	TGCGCCAGCTTGGGACAGGCAAACACCGGGGAGCTGTTTTTT	CASLGQANTGELFF
TRBJ2-7	TRBD1	.	TRBV5-1	TGCGCCAGCAGCCATGGGACAGCCAGCTCCTACGAGCAGTACTTC	CASSHGTASSYEQYF
TRBJ1-5	.	.	TRBV20-1	TGCAGTGCTAGAGACCAGGTACACAATAGCAATCAGCCCCAGCATTTT	CSARDQVHNSNQPQHF
TRBJ2-5	.	few	TRBV11-2	TGTGCCAGCAGCTTGCGGACCGGGGGAAGCGGTCTACTCAGGGGGACCCAGTACTTC	CASSLRTGGSGLLRGTQYF
TRBJ2-1	.	.	TRBV27	TGTGCCAGCAGTTTATCCTTCGGGAATGAGCAGTTCTTC	CASSLSFGNEQFF
TRBJ2-3	.	.	TRBV7-2	TGTGCCAGCAGCCGGGACGGGAAGAGCACAGATACGCAGTATTTT	CASSRDGKSTDTQYF
TRBJ2-5	.	.	TRBV5-4	TGTGCCAGCAGCTCAAAATTCCTCGACGGCGACGAGACCCAGTACTTC	CASSSKFLDGDETQYF
TRBJ2-3	TRBD2	.	TRBV2	TGTGCCAGCACGGGACTAAGCGACCCTAGCACAGATACGCAGTATTTT	CASTGLSDPSTDTQYF
TRBJ1-2	TRBD1	.	TRBV5-1	TGCGCCAGCAGCCCCGGGGAGGGACAGGGGCTCCTTTACTATGGCTACACCTTC	CASSPGEGQGLLYYGYTF
TRBJ1-4	TRBD1	.	TRBV20-1	TGCAGTGCTATGGACAGGGGGGCGGAAAAACTGTTTTTT	CSAMDRGAEKLFF
TRBJ1-1	.	.	TRBV4-1	TGCGCCAGCAGCCGCAATAGGGCGGGACTTGAAGCTTTCTTT	CASSRNRAGLEAFF
TRBJ1-2	.	.	TRBV7-2	TGTGCCAGCAGCCCCTTGGGATGGGGCTACACCTTC	CASSPLGWGYTF
TRBJ2-3	.	.	TRBV27	TGTGCCAGCAGTTTAGCAGGGATGGTCACAGATACGCAGTATTTT	CASSLAGMVTDTQYF
TRBJ2-3	TRBD2	.	TRBV7-2	TGTGCCAGCAGCACAAGACTAGCCCGTGAGACAGATACGCAGTATTTT	CASSTRLARETDTQYF
TRBJ2-7	TRBD1	few	TRBV4-1	TGCGCCAGCAGCCAAGAGGGCAGGGGGTCCTACGAGCAGTACTTC	CASSQEGRGSYEQYF
TRBJ2-3	.	.	TRBV29-1	TGCAGCGTTGAAGAATGGGCAGGGGGGAGCACAGATACGCAGTATTTT	CSVEEWAGGSTDTQYF
TRBJ1-5	.	.	TRBV12-3/TRBV12-4	TGTGCCAGCAGTAGTGCAGGGTTTGATCAGCCCCAGCATTTT	CASSSAGFDQPQHF
TRBJ2-3	.	few	TRBV18	TGTGCCAGCTCACCGACGGCAGATACGCAGTATTTT	CASSPTADTQYF
TRBJ1-2	TRBD1	.	TRBV29-1	TGCAGCGTTGAAGGACAGGGGGCACGCGGCTACACCTTC	CSVEGQGARGYTF
TRBJ2-7	TRBD2	.	TRBV29-1	TGCAGCGTTGAAGGTCTAGCGGGTCCCCACGAGCAGTACTTC	CSVEGLAGPHEQYF
TRBJ2-7	TRBD1	few	TRBV12-3/TRBV12-4	TGTGCCAGCAGCCGAAAAGGTGGGACAGCCTACGAGCAGTACTTC	CASSRKGGTAYEQYF
TRBJ2-5	TRBD1	.	TRBV18	TGTGCCAGCTCATTCCGGACAGGCATCCAAGAGACCCAGTACTTC	CASSFRTGIQETQYF
TRBJ2-5	.	.	TRBV20-1	TGCAGTGCTAGGAGGCCTCCCCAGACCCAGTACTTC	CSARRPPQTQYF
TRBJ2-5	.	.	TRBV11-2	TGTGCCAGCAGCTTACTCCGAGGCAAACTCCAAGAGACCCAGTACTTC	CASSLLRGKLQETQYF
TRBJ2-6	.	.	TRBV5-1	TGCGCCAGCAGCTTAGGCGCGGGTGGGGCCAACGTCCTGACTTTC	CASSLGAGGANVLTF
TRBJ1-1	TRBD1	few	TRBV7-2	TGTGCCAGCAGCGACAGGGTAAACACTGAAGCTTTCTTT	CASSDRVNTEAFF
TRBJ2-3	TRBD2	.	TRBV20-1	TGCAGTGCTAGAGACATGGAGGGAGGGCCGCGAGATACGCAGTATTTT	CSARDMEGGPRDTQYF
TRBJ1-2	.	.	TRBV2	TGTGCCAGCAGGGACCGAGCCAACTATGGCTACACCTTC	CASRDRANYGYTF
TRBJ2-5	.	.	TRBV6-5	TGTGCCAGCAGGAGGGTAGCGGAGAAGGAGGAGACCCAGTACTTC	CASRRVAEKEETQYF
TRBJ2-3	TRBD1	.	TRBV7-8	TGTGCCAGCAGCTTAGTTCAGGGGGAAGGGTATAGCACAGATACGCAGTATTTT	CASSLVQGEGYSTDTQYF
TRBJ2-1	TRBD2	few	TRBV29-1	TGCAGCGTTGGGGCGGGAGTGGTGGAGCAGTTCTTC	CSVGAGVVEQFF
TRBJ2-1	TRBD2	.	TRBV6-1	TGTGCCAGCAGTGAAGCGACTAGCGGGAGCAATGAGCAGTTCTTC	CASSEATSGSNEQFF
TRBJ2-3	.	.	TRBV12-3/TRBV12-4	TGTACCAGCAGATTGTTTAGCGGAAGTACAGATGCGCAGTATTTT	CTSRLFSGSTDAQYF
TRBJ2-3	TRBD2	.	TRBV24-1	TGTGCCACCAGTGATTTCGGACTAGCAGATACGCAGTATTTT	CATSDFGLADTQYF
TRBJ2-1	.	.	TRBV29-1	TGTAGCGTTCACCTGACAGGACCCGGTGAGCAGTTCTTC	CSVHLTGPGEQFF
TRBJ2-5	TRBD2	.	TRBV11-2	TGTGCCAGCAGCGGGGAGGGAGAGACCCAGTACTTC	CASSGEGETQYF
TRBJ2-1	.	.	TRBV11-3	TGTGCCAGCAGCTTAGAAGGTGGGGGACTCTCCTACAATGAGCAGTTCTTC	CASSLEGGGLSYNEQFF
TRBJ1-5	.	.	TRBV7-2	TGTGCCAGCAGCTTAGCGCGGGAAGCCAATCAGCCCCAGCATTTT	CASSLAREANQPQHF
TRBJ1-4	.	.	TRBV29-1	TGCAGCTTCCTCGGTGAAAAACTGTTTTTT	CSFLGEKLFF
TRBJ2-1	.	once	TRBV7-2	TGTGCCAGCAGCTTAGCGTGGAGACAGGCCGGTGAGCAGTTCTTC	CASSLAWRQAGEQFF
TRBJ1-2	.	.	TRBV20-1	TGCAGTGCTAGGACCAAAGGAGCAGCTAACTATGGCTACACCTTC	CSARTKGAANYGYTF
TRBJ1-1	.	few	TRBV29-1	TGCAGTGCGGACCCACGGGGGGAAGCTTTCTTT	CSADPRGEAFF
TRBJ2-7	.	.	TRBV11-2	TGTGCCAGCAGCCCCTTTGTCGGAGACTACGAGCAGTACTTC	CASSPFVGDYEQYF
TRBJ2-3	.	.	TRBV6-1	TGTGCCAGCAGTGACCCAGCAGGGCCGAAACGCACAGATACGCAGTATTTT	CASSDPAGPKRTDTQYF
TRBJ2-3	.	.	TRBV7-2	TGTGCCAGCAGCTTAGTAGGCGGGTGGAGCACAGATACGCAGTATTTT	CASSLVGGWSTDTQYF
TRBJ2-2	.	.	TRBV7-6	TGTGCCAGCAGCTTAGACAGCTACACCGGGGAGCTGTTTTTT	CASSLDSYTGELFF
TRBJ1-5	.	.	TRBV6-1	TGTGCCAGCAGTGAGAGCTTTTTTGGGGGCAACCAGCCCCAGCATTTT	CASSESFFGGNQPQHF
TRBJ2-7	.	.	TRBV6-1	TGTGCCAGCAGTGTACGAGAAGGCGAGCAGTACTTC	CASSVREGEQYF